These 9 T cell receptor beta chains were all obtained from the same sample, sequenced in a study of blood T cell repertoires in COVID-19. Sequencing was performed with immunoSEQ multiplex PCR; in TCRdb, only in-frame clones are kept and a portion is missing. The sample consists of approximately 200,000 clones, about 90% of them appearing once. The sequencing input was peripheral blood. The receptors stem from a woman between 50 and 59 years old with acute or convalescent COVID-19.

This rearrangement joins TRBV5-1 to TRBJ2-3, with TRBD2 matching over 7 bases. V was pared by 0 bases and J by 2 bases, with 6 bases of the junction left unmatched. Germline-derived CDR1 and CDR2 are SGHRS and YFSETQ. This CDR3 has 16 amino acids. The CDR3 sequence: CASSLGSGLPTDTQYF. The CDR3 DNA is TGCGCCAGCAGCTTGGGTAGCGGGCTACCCACAGATACGCAGTATTTT.

This clone was seen a single time. The gene calls are TRBV5-8 and TRBJ2-3; perhaps TRBD1 as D (6 bases). CDR1 is SGHTS, CDR2 YDEGEE, per germline. This CDR3 region has 16 residues. V dropped 4 bases and J dropped 3 bases, with 18 bases sitting between them. The CDR3 protein is CASSVGTLLGTDTQYF. The CDR3 bases are TGTGCCAGCAGCGTTGGGACACTCCTAGGGACAGATACGCAGTATTTT.

The V and J genes are TRBV28 and TRBJ2-2, with 7 nucleotides matching TRBD2. This CDR3 is built from 15 residues. The V gene end was trimmed by 5 bases and the J gene end by 7 bases; junction bases not matched to a gene: 10. The germline V gene encodes CDR1 MDHEN and CDR2 SYDVKM. As DNA, the CDR3 is TGTGCCAGCAGTCCCCGGGACTACCCAGGCGGGGAGCTGTTTTTT. Protein sequence: CASSPRDYPGGELFF.

V gene TRBV2 combines with J gene TRBJ2-1; TRBD2 might be the D (6 bases). The V gene lost 8 bases and the J gene lost 7 bases, with 18 bases spanning the gap. The CDR3 contains 14 residues. Looked up from germline, CDR1 is SNHLY and CDR2 is FYNNEI. CDR3 amino acids: CASLPPGLRNEQFF. The CDR3 coding sequence is TGTGCCAGCCTACCACCGGGACTTCGAAATGAGCAGTTCTTC.

The chain links TRBV18 to TRBJ1-3, with D maybe TRBD1 (5 bases). The germline V gene has CDR1 KGHSH and CDR2 LQKENI. The V end lost 2 bases, the J end lost 0 bases, and 8 bases lay between the germline ends. The CDR3 consists of 15 residues. CDR3: CASSPARVSGNTIYF. The CDR3 DNA reads TGTGCCAGCTCACCAGCCAGGGTCTCTGGAAACACCATATATTTT.

The V gene is TRBV21-1, the J gene TRBJ2-7; the table's D call, TRBD2, was not checked against the DNA. TRBV21-1 is a known pseudogene. The CDR3 is 15 amino acids. The CDR3 is CADIKRGGRRYEQYF. DNA of the CDR3: TGTGCCGACATCAAGCGGGGGGGGCGCCGGTACGAGCAGTACTTC.

J is TRBJ1-2 and V is TRBV3-1 (or the pseudogene TRBV3-2); no clear D. CDR3 length equals 15 residues. Trimming took 4 bases from V and 8 from J, leaving 20 bases between them. Germline CDR1 and CDR2: LGHDT and YNNKEL (reference sequence). The CDR3 sequence: CASSLGSGQRRGYTF. The CDR3 nucleotides are TGTGCCAGCAGCCTAGGCAGTGGGCAGCGGAGAGGCTACACCTTC.

The V call is TRBV5-6, the J call TRBJ1-5; maybe TRBD1 (6 bases). Germline V gene sequence: CDR1 SGHDT, CDR2 YYEEEE. V gave up 3 bases and J gave up 0 bases, with 13 bases separating them. There are 16 residues in the CDR3. Written as DNA, the CDR3 is TGTGCCAGCAGCTACGGACAGCCCTATAGCAATCAGCCCCAGCATTTT. Translation gives CASSYGQPYSNQPQHF.

V is TRBV6-6 and J is TRBJ1-1; no clear D gene. Trimming pared 8 bases from V and 1 base from J, leaving 14 bases between. Germline V gene sequence: CDR1 MNHNY, CDR2 SVGAGI (reference sequence). The CDR3 has 14 amino acids. CDR3 sequence (DNA): TGTGCCAGCGAGGGCACACTAGGGAACACTGAAGCTTTCTTT. It codes for CASEGTLGNTEAFF.